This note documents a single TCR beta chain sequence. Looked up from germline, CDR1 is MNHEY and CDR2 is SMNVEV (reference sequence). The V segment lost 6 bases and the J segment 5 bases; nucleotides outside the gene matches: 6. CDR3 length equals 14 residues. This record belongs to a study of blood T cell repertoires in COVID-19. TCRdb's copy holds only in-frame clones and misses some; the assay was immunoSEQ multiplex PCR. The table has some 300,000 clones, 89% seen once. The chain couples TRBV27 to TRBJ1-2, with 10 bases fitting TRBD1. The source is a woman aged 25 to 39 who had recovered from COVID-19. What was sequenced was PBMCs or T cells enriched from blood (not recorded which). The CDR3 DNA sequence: TGTGCCAGCAGGAAGACAGGGGGCGAATATGGCTACACCTTC. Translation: CASRKTGGEYGYTF.